This record covers a single TCR beta chain. The antigen remains unidentified. The data were taken from a study of T-cell reconstitution after alpha-beta-depleted transplantation in children. With 3 bases removed from V and 0 bases from J, the gap between germline ends came to 14 bases. CDR3 length: 15 residues. CDR1 is SQVTM, CDR2 ANQGSEA, per germline. A library of TCRbeta sequences, prepared with unique molecular identifiers, was generated. MiXCR, applied by TCRdb to the PCR reads, yields one record per CDR3 protein. Found here are about 830,000 distinct CDR3 sequences, roughly 15% of them singletons; the top ten hold under 6%. Whole-study results and caveats: Expanded graft clones, several hundred of them, were reportedly the source of alpha-beta T cells about two months after transplant. By one year post-transplant, T-cell counts and diversity largely arose from T cells that were newly produced.

This TCR derives from a male patient aged 10 to 17 who had a stem cell transplant for acute lymphoblastic leukemia, so the T cells may come from the graft donor. V is TRBV29-1 and J is TRBJ2-5, with TRBD2 as a possible D gene (7 bases). Sequencing used PBMCs, mostly from graft donor cells, obtained 360 days after TCRalphabeta/CD19-depleted stem cell transplant. CDR3 in DNA: TGCAGCGTTGATGGGGGGGCGTCCCACCAAGAGACCCAGTACTTC. Translating gives CSVDGGASHQETQYF. Together with reference TRBV29-1 and TRBJ2-5, the CDR3 gives the full variable domain: SAVISQKPSRDICQRGTSLTIQCQVDSQVTMMFWYRQQPGQSLTLIATANQGSEATYESGFVIDKFPISRPNLTFSTLTVSNMSPEDSSIYLCSVDGGASHQETQYFGPGTRLLVL.